Sequencing of this T cell receptor (beta chain) was carried out in a study of cytomegalovirus exposure and HLA in healthy donors. Broader study findings: Rare TCR sequences predominated, though certain public TCRs were found in many donors.

The PCR had 60 Vbeta and 13 Jbeta primers. Measured with immunoSEQ multiplex PCR; TCRdb has only the in-frame clones, and not every one. The sample consists of roughly 200,000 clones, roughly 80% of them appearing once. J lost 5 bases, V lost 7 bases, and 4 bases had no gene match. The CDR3 length is 15 residues. Per germline, CDR1 MNHNS and CDR2 SASEGT. Of note for this clone: Its cognate antigen is unknown.

The rearrangement links TRBV6-1 to TRBJ2-1; 14 nucleotides line up with TRBD2. Specimen: PBMCs. The receptor was derived from a woman aged 18-30 years in good health and CMV-seronegative. The CDR3 loop is CASKGLAGVNNEQFF. The CDR3 DNA reads as TGTGCCAGCAAGGGACTAGCGGGAGTAAACAATGAGCAGTTCTTC.